Below, 13 T cell receptor beta chains from the same sample are listed, as sequenced in a study of blood T cells in healthy people across ages. The second PCR ran 7 to 11 cycles with a sample-barcoded 5' primer and J-beta primers. TCRdb re-derived calls from the 5' RACE reads in MiXCR, one entry per CDR3 protein. The table lists 1.4 million or so distinct CDR3 sequences, less than 45% of them singletons. Sequencing was done on a sample of blood. These receptors were taken from a woman aged 18-29 years in good health.

The J gene is TRBJ1-6, the V gene TRBV6-5; TRBD1 is a possible D gene (5 bases). Trimming cost V 4 bases and J 3 bases, with 16 bases left between them. Germline CDR1 and CDR2: MNHEY and SVGAGI. This CDR3 comprises 17 residues. The CDR3 DNA is TGTGCCAGCAGTTCCTCCGGGACGGGGTACTATAATTCACCCCTCCACTTT. Protein sequence: CASSSSGTGYYNSPLHF.

As regards this clonotype: One end of the junction does not line up with germline, which may come from a read error. The chain joins TRBV19 to TRBJ1-2; D unresolved. This CDR3 has 13 residues. Germline values: CDR1 LNHDA, CDR2 SQIVND (reference sequence). The DNA for the CDR3 is TGTGCTAGTAGTATCGGGCAGAGTTATGGCTACACCTTC. Translating gives CASSIGQSYGYTF.

This clonotype came up a few times. The chain links TRBV24-1 to TRBJ2-1, with 8 bases fitting TRBD2. V dropped 0 bases and J dropped 7; count of bases not matched to a gene: 1. Per germline, CDR1 KGHDR and CDR2 SFDVKD. The CDR3 loop spans 14 amino acids. The CDR3 spells CATSDLSGGNEQFF. CDR3 DNA: TGTGCCACCAGTGATTTGAGCGGGGGAAATGAGCAGTTCTTC.

This clonotype has only one observation. The rearrangement joins TRBV5-1 to TRBJ2-5; 12 nucleotides align to TRBD2. The CDR3 is made up of 18 amino acids. The ends lost 0 bases at V and 11 bases at J; junction bases unmatched: 17. Per the germline V gene, CDR1 is SGHRS and CDR2 is YFSETQ. The CDR3 coding sequence is TGCGCCAGCAGCTTGGTCCTAACCGGGACTAGCGGGTCCGGTGGGCAGTACTTC. Its translation is CASSLVLTGTSGSGGQYF. The full variable domain, with the rest looked up from reference TRBV5-1 and TRBJ2-5, is KAGVTQTPRYLIKTRGQQVTLSCSPISGHRSVSWYQQTPGQGLQFLFEYFSETQRNKGNFPGRFSGRQFSNSRSEMNVSTLELGDSALYLCASSLVLTGTSGSGGQYFGPGTRLLVL.

The rearrangement uses TRBV20-1 and TRBJ1-2, with D maybe TRBD1 (6 bases). The CDR3 is made up of 13 amino acids. The V end lost 4 bases, the J end lost 4 bases, and 13 bases lay between the germline ends. CDR1 and CDR2 (germline): DFQATT, SNEGSKA (reference sequence). This CDR3 reads CSAIGGGGYGYTF. CDR3 in DNA: TGCAGTGCTATCGGGGGGGGCGGCTATGGCTACACCTTC.

The chain has TRBV7-9 and TRBJ2-5; 8 nucleotides agree with TRBD2. This CDR3 contains 13 residues. Germline CDR1 and CDR2: SEHNR and FQNEAQ (reference sequence). J lost 11 bases, V lost 0 bases, and 5 bases had no gene match. CDR3: CASSLASGNEQYF. The CDR3 DNA sequence: TGTGCCAGCAGCTTAGCTAGCGGGAATGAGCAGTACTTC.

This clonotype was counted a few times. This chain uses TRBV20-1 with TRBJ2-7; D is uncertain. Germline V lookup: CDR1 DFQATT, CDR2 SNEGSKA (reference sequence). The CDR3 spans 11 residues. V lost 4 bases, J lost 6 bases, and 10 bases lay in between. This CDR3 is CSAKKVAEQYF. DNA of the CDR3: TGCAGTGCTAAAAAGGTCGCCGAGCAGTACTTC.

This clonotype was counted a few times. This chain links TRBV29-1 with TRBJ1-2; D not certain. Per the germline V gene, CDR1 is SQVTM and CDR2 is ANQGSEA. V lost 3 bases and J 4 bases, leaving 15 bases between the germline ends. The CDR3 runs to 14 residues. In DNA, the CDR3 is TGCAGCGTTGACCCGGCCCCGAGCGGCTATGGCTACACCTTC. Protein: CSVDPAPSGYGYTF.

J is TRBJ2-1 and V is TRBV6-2 or TRBV6-3; D is undetermined. V dropped 6 bases and J dropped 7 bases, with 16 bases sitting between them. The germline V gene has CDR1 MNHEY and CDR2 SVGEGT. The CDR3 has 14 amino acids. CDR3 bases: TGTGCCAGCAGCCTCCCCCGCTATGATAATGAGCAGTTCTTC. Translating gives CASSLPRYDNEQFF.

The gene calls are TRBV24-1 and TRBJ2-2; D remains unclear. The CDR3 is made up of 12 amino acids. Germline values: CDR1 KGHDR, CDR2 SFDVKD. The V end lost 4 bases, the J end lost 6 bases, and 5 bases lay between the germline ends. The CDR3 protein is CATSDWPGELFF. Here the CDR3 DNA reads TGTGCCACCAGTGACTGGCCCGGGGAGCTGTTTTTT.

The chain couples TRBV20-1 to TRBJ1-4, with no clear D. Germline lookup yields CDR1 DFQATT and CDR2 SNEGSKA (reference sequence). Trimming removed 0 bases at V and 6 bases at J, with 8 bases between. The CDR3 covers 13 residues. DNA of the CDR3: TGCAGTGCTAGAGATTTGGAGGATGAAAAACTGTTTTTT. This sequence encodes CSARDLEDEKLFF.

V is TRBV7-9 and J is TRBJ1-2, with D possibly TRBD1 on 5 matching bases. The V gene lost 5 bases and the J gene lost 8 bases, with 15 bases spanning the gap. From germline, CDR1 is SEHNR and CDR2 FQNEAQ (reference sequence). The CDR3 consists of 13 residues. CDR3 coding DNA: TGTGCCAGCAGCGGAGGGTGGGGCAGAGGCTACACCTTC. Translated: CASSGGWGRGYTF.

This sequence joins TRBV20-1 and TRBJ1-1; 8 bases align to TRBD1. V dropped 6 bases and J dropped 0; count of bases not matched to a gene: 3. In germline, CDR1 is DFQATT, CDR2 SNEGSKA (reference sequence). This CDR3 is built from 13 residues. The CDR3 loop reads CSAVRGLNTEAFF. CDR3 nucleotide sequence: TGCAGTGCCGTCAGGGGGCTGAACACTGAAGCTTTCTTT.